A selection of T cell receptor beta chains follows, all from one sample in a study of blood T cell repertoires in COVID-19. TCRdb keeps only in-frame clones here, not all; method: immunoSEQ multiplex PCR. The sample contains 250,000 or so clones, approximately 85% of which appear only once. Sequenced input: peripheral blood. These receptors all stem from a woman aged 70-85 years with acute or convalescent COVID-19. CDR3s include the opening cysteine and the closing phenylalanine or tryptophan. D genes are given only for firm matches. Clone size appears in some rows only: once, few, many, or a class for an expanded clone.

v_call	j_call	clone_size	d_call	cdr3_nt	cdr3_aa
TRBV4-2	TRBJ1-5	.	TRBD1	TGTGCCAGCAGCCAAGCCCAGGACAGGTATCAGCCCCAGCATTTT	CASSQAQDRYQPQHF
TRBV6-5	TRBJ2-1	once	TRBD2	TGTGCCAGCAGTTGGACTAGCGGGGGGTTCAGCAATGAGCAGTTCTTC	CASSWTSGGFSNEQFF
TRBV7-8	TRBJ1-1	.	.	TGTGCCAGCAGCTTAGCGAGGAGAGGGAAGTCAGGAGCTTTCTTT	CASSLARRGKSGAFF
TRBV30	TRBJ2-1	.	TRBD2	TGTGCCTGGGGGCCCGGGCTAGCGGGGGCCACCAACTACAATGAGCAGTTCTTC	CAWGPGLAGATNYNEQFF
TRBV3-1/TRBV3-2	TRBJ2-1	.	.	TGTGCCAGCAGCCACTACAGGGATTACAATGAGCAGTTCTTC	CASSHYRDYNEQFF
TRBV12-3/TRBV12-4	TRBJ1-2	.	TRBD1	TGTGCCAGCAGTTTCGCAGGGGGCGGCTACACCTTC	CASSFAGGGYTF
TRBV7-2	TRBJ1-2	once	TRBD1	TGTGCCAGCAGCGGGACAGGGGTCTATGGCTACACCTTC	CASSGTGVYGYTF
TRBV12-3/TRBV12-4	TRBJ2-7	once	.	TGTGCCAGCAGAGTGTCGGGCTACGAGCAGTACTTC	CASRVSGYEQYF
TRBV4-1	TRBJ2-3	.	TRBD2	TGCGCCAGCAGCCACATCATGCGGACTAGAAGAACAGATACGCAGTATTTT	CASSHIMRTRRTDTQYF
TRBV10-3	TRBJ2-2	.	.	TGTGCCATCAAGGATCTCGCAGGTTCGAACACCGGGGAGCTGTTTTTT	CAIKDLAGSNTGELFF
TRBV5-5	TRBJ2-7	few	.	TGTGCCAGCAGCTCCTCGGGGAGCTCCTACGAGCAGTACTTC	CASSSSGSSYEQYF
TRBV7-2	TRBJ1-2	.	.	TGTGCCAGCAGCTTAGTACCGAGGGGCCAGGGGGGCTACACCTTC	CASSLVPRGQGGYTF
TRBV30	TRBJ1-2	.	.	TGTGCCTGGAGAAGCCCCCAGGGAAACTATGGCTACACCTTC	CAWRSPQGNYGYTF
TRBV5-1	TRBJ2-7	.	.	TGCGCCAGCAGCTTGGATCCAGGATCAGGCGAGCAGTACTTC	CASSLDPGSGEQYF
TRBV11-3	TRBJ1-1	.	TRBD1	TGTGCCAGCAGCTTGACAGGGAGAGGCACTGAAGCTTTCTTT	CASSLTGRGTEAFF
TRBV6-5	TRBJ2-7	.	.	TGTGCCAGCAGTTACTCTGGACTGATCAGCTCCTACGAGCAGTACTTC	CASSYSGLISSYEQYF
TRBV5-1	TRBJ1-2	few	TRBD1	TGCGCCAGCAGCTTGGCCGATAAGGGGACAGGGTCCTACTATGGCTACACCTTC	CASSLADKGTGSYYGYTF
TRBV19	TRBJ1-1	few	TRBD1	TGTGCCAGTAGTCGGGACAGGGACACTGAAGCTTTCTTT	CASSRDRDTEAFF
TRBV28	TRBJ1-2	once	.	TGTGCCAGCAAACAGGGAGCAGGCTATGGCTACACCTTC	CASKQGAGYGYTF
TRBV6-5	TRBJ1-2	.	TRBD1	TGTGCCAGCAGTTCCTCGGGACAGTTTTATGGCTACACCTTC	CASSSSGQFYGYTF
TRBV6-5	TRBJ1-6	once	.	TGTGCCAGCAGCCCGCTCGGGGGGCCCAATTCACCCCTCCACTTT	CASSPLGGPNSPLHF
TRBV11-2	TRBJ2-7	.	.	TGTGCCAGCAGAACACTGAGACATGATCAGCCACAATCCTACGAGCAGTACTTC	CASRTLRHDQPQSYEQYF
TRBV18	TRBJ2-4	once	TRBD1	TGTGCCAGCTCACCCCCGGGACAGTTAGCCAAAAACATTCAGTACTTC	CASSPPGQLAKNIQYF
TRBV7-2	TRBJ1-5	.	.	TGTGCCAGCAGCTCCGTCCATCAGCCCCAGCATTTT	CASSSVHQPQHF
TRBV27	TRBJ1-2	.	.	TGTGCCAGCAGTTTTAGTCCTAACTATGGCTACACCTTC	CASSFSPNYGYTF
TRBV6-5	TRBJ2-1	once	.	TGTGCCAGCAGTTACGGGAGGGAGCAGTTCTTC	CASSYGREQFF
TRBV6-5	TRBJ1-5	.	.	TGTGCCAGCAGATTAGGACAGTATAGCAATCAGCCCCAGCATTTT	CASRLGQYSNQPQHF
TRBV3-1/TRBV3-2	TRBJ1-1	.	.	TGTGCCAGCAGCTACCAAGAGCGGGATGCTTTCTTT	CASSYQERDAFF
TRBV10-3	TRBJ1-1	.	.	TGTGCCATCAGTGGGACAGCCGAAGCTTTCTTT	CAISGTAEAFF
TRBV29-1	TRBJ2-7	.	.	TGCAGCGTTGAGAGCCCCACCTCCCGGGGGTCCTACGAGCAGTACTTC	CSVESPTSRGSYEQYF